Following are 28 T cell receptor beta chains from one sample sequenced in a study of T cells in Graves' hyperthyroidism and ophthalmopathy (dated by TCRdb to 2018 to 2020). The library came from multiplex PCR. The data were produced on an Illumina HiSeq 2000. The TCR beta CDR3 regions were amplified from the RNA transcripts. A first-round RT-PCR of the TCR CDR3 used the HTBI primer set with the Qiagen OneStep RT-PCR kit. TCRdb itself trimmed the public reads at Q25 with fastp, ran MiXCR and retained productive beta chains. CDR3 protein duplicates are merged, each entry listing the most common genes and DNA. The sample includes about 400,000 distinct CDR3 sequences, with about 16% observed a single time. The top ten clones comprise 30% to 35% of the sample. Sequencing was performed on blood. The receptors here all came from a woman aged 25 to 39 with Graves' hyperthyroidism.

This clonotype was found a few times. The V gene is TRBV4-1, the J gene TRBJ2-7; TRBD2 is a possible D gene (5 bases). This CDR3 is built from 15 residues. The germline CDR1 and CDR2 sequences are MGHRA and YSYEKL. V lost 0 bases and J 9 bases, leaving 18 bases between the germline ends. The CDR3 DNA is TGCGCCAGCAGCCAAGAACCGGGATCCATGATCGGGCAGTACTTC. The encoded protein is CASSQEPGSMIGQYF.

This clonotype was observed a few times. This chain joins TRBV19 and TRBJ2-4; TRBD1 aligns across 7 bases. The CDR3 contains 17 residues. Losses at the gene ends were 5 bases for V and 1 base for J; bases not matched to a gene: 11. CDR1 and CDR2 from the germline V gene are LNHDA and SQIVND (reference sequence). The CDR3 bases are TGTGCCAGTAGTGTCGAGGGGGCAAGTGGGGCCAAAAACATTCAGTACTTC. It specifies CASSVEGASGAKNIQYF. Filled out from reference TRBV19 and TRBJ2-4, the complete variable domain reads DGGITQSPKYLFRKEGQNVTLSCEQNLNHDAMYWYRQDPGQGLRLIYYSQIVNDFQKGDIAEGYSVSREKKESFPLTVTSAQKNPTAFYLCASSVEGASGAKNIQYFGAGTRLSVL.

This clonotype has a handful of counts. The genes are TRBV12-3 or TRBV12-4 and TRBJ2-2; D is ambiguous. CDR3 length: 14 residues. The V and J ends lost 4 bases and 5 bases respectively, with 11 bases between them. CDR3 nucleotides: TGTGCCAGCAGTTACGCACACCCGACCGGGGAGCTGTTTTTT. Its translation: CASSYAHPTGELFF.

The genes are TRBV24-1 and TRBJ1-1, with a tentative D call TRBD1 (6 bases). Trimming took 5 bases from V and 1 from J, leaving 22 bases between them. Germline loops: CDR1 KGHDR, CDR2 SFDVKD. CDR3 length: 18 amino acids. This chain's CDR3 is CATSAPRGRGASNTEAFF. As DNA, the CDR3 is TGTGCCACCAGTGCCCCCCGGGGCAGGGGCGCTTCGAACACTGAAGCTTTCTTT.

This clonotype appeared many times. The rearrangement joins TRBV5-1 to TRBJ2-7; 12 bases align to TRBD2. Trimming at V came to 2 bases and at J to 0 bases, leaving 6 bases not matched to a gene. The germline V gene encodes CDR1 SGHRS and CDR2 YFSETQ. The CDR3 extends over 17 amino acids. The CDR3 loop is CASSLPGTSGFSYEQYF. The CDR3 DNA reads TGCGCCAGCAGCTTACCCGGGACTAGCGGGTTCTCCTACGAGCAGTACTTC.

This clonotype appeared many times. This chain uses TRBV9 with TRBJ1-2; 7 positions match TRBD1. Germline V gene sequence: CDR1 SGDLS, CDR2 YYNGEE. The CDR3 has 16 amino acids. V gave up 0 bases and J gave up 5 bases; unmatched junction bases: 10. Here the CDR3 reads CASSVGEQGSIYGYTF. CDR3 DNA sequence: TGTGCCAGCAGCGTAGGGGAACAGGGGAGTATTTATGGCTACACCTTC.

The rearrangement links TRBV20-1 to TRBJ1-2; 7 positions match TRBD1. The germline gives CDR1 DFQATT, CDR2 SNEGSKA (reference sequence). The CDR3 is 14 residues long. The junction had 6 bases not matched to a gene; V was cut back by 4 bases and J by 1 base. The CDR3 coding sequence is TGCAGTGCTACGACAGGGACGATTAACTATGGCTACACCTTC. It codes for CSATTGTINYGYTF.

About this clonotype itself: A much larger clone differs from this one at a single base, so this may be a read error. The chain links TRBV15 to TRBJ2-7; possible D gene TRBD1, 6 bases. This CDR3 contains 16 residues. Germline lookup yields CDR1 LNHNV and CDR2 YYDKDF (reference sequence). The CDR3 nucleotides are TGTGCCACCAGCAGAGAGATCGGGACATCCGCCTACGGGCAGTACTTC. As protein: CATSREIGTSAYGQYF. The full variable domain, rest sourced from reference TRBV15 and TRBJ2-7, is DAMVIQNPRYQVTQFGKPVTLSCSQTLNHNVMYWYQQKSSQAPKLLFHYYDKDFNNEADTPDNFQSRRPNTSFCFLDIRSPGLGDTAMYLCATSREIGTSAYGQYFGPGTRLTVT.

This clonotype was counted between two and nine times. The CDR3: CASSSGQGFDEQYF. CDR3 coding DNA: TGCGCCAGCAGCTCGGGACAGGGCTTCGACGAGCAGTACTTC. J is TRBJ2-7 and V is TRBV5-1; 9 nucleotides match TRBD1. From germline, CDR1 is SGHRS and CDR2 YFSETQ. V gave up 3 bases and J gave up 5 bases; unmatched junction bases: 6. This CDR3 spans 14 amino acids.

This sequence joins TRBV10-3 and TRBJ2-3; perhaps D is TRBD1 or TRBD2 (6 bases each). Germline CDR1 and CDR2: ENHRY and SYGVKD. Trimming removed 10 bases at V and 3 bases at J, with 14 bases between. The CDR3 has 13 residues. In DNA form, the CDR3 reads TGTGCCACGTCCGGGGGCCGAACAGATACGCAGTATTTT. Its translation is CATSGGRTDTQYF.

This clonotype has just a few counts. This chain connects TRBV9 to TRBJ2-5; TRBD1 is a possible D gene (6 bases). Trimming pared 0 bases from V and 7 bases from J, leaving 16 bases between. Looked up from germline, CDR1 is SGDLS and CDR2 is YYNGEE. The CDR3 has 15 amino acids. The CDR3 bases are TGTGCCAGCAGCGTAGCAGGGACAAGGGGCGGGACCCAGTACTTC. Translation gives CASSVAGTRGGTQYF.

This clonotype was seen many times. The genes are TRBV28 and TRBJ2-1; tentatively, D is TRBD2 (5 bases). Germline loops: CDR1 MDHEN, CDR2 SYDVKM. Trimming took 3 bases from V and 9 from J, leaving 18 bases between them. This CDR3 has 15 residues. The chain's CDR3 is CASSFEGSKNSEQFF. Written as DNA, the CDR3 is TGTGCCAGCAGTTTTGAAGGGAGTAAAAACAGTGAGCAGTTCTTC. The variable domain in full, with the rest retrieved from reference TRBV28 and TRBJ2-1, is DVKVTQSSRYLVKRTGEKVFLECVQDMDHENMFWYRQDPGLGLRLIYFSYDVKMKEKGDIPEGYSVSREKKERFSLILESASTNQTSMYLCASSFEGSKNSEQFFGPGTRLTVL.

This clonotype was recorded many times. J is TRBJ2-7 and V is TRBV18; a possible D gene is TRBD2 (7 bases). The CDR3 runs to 13 residues. The V end was cut by 3 bases, the J end by 6 bases, with 12 bases between. Germline CDR1 and CDR2: KGHSH and LQKENI. The CDR3 DNA is TGTGCCAGCTCACCCGGGGGAGGGGGCGAGCAGTACTTC. Its protein is CASSPGGGGEQYF.

This rearrangement joins TRBV20-1 to TRBJ2-3, with 11 bases lining up with TRBD2. V lost 1 base and J lost 2; bases outside the gene matches: 5. The CDR3 covers 16 residues. CDR1 is DFQATT and CDR2 is SNEGSKA in the germline V gene (reference sequence). CDR3 coding DNA: TGCAGTGCTAGAGGGGCTAGCGGGAGGACCACAGATACGCAGTATTTT. Protein product: CSARGASGRTTDTQYF.

This clonotype was recorded at least ten times. This chain connects TRBV27 to TRBJ1-2; D is uncertain. Germline V gene lookup returns CDR1 MNHEY and CDR2 SMNVEV (reference sequence). V lost 5 bases, J lost 8 bases, and 27 bases lay in between. The CDR3 covers 17 residues. CDR3 in DNA: TGTGCCAGCAGTCCCGCCTTGAGGCTAGCGGGAGGTGGGGGCTACACCTTC. Protein: CASSPALRLAGGGGYTF.

The genes are TRBV6-2 or TRBV6-3 and TRBJ2-6; D gene ambiguous. This CDR3 region has 16 residues. In germline, CDR1 is MNHEY, CDR2 SVGEGT. Trimming left V 0 bases short and J 0 bases short, with 6 bases between. The CDR3 protein is CASSYSQRSGANVLTF. In nucleotides, the CDR3 is TGTGCCAGCAGTTACTCGCAGCGCTCTGGGGCCAACGTCCTGACTTTC.

This clonotype has at least ten counts. The CDR3 spells CASSPGTLTGELFF. In nucleotides, the CDR3 is TGTGCCAGCAGCCCCGGGACACTTACCGGGGAGCTGTTTTTT. V gene TRBV7-9 combines with J gene TRBJ2-2; maybe TRBD1 (6 bases). Per the germline V gene, CDR1 is SEHNR and CDR2 is FQNEAQ (reference sequence). This CDR3 has 14 residues. V was cut by 5 bases and J by 5 bases, with 12 bases left in between.

This clonotype was observed many times. The chain has TRBV5-1 and TRBJ2-7; 10 nucleotides match TRBD1. The junction had 6 bases not matched to a gene; V was cut back by 4 bases and J by 2 bases. The CDR3 sequence is 15 residues long. Germline-derived CDR1 and CDR2 are SGHRS and YFSETQ. CDR3 amino acids: CASSTGQGETYEQYF. The CDR3 nucleotides are TGCGCCAGCAGCACCGGACAGGGGGAAACCTACGAGCAGTACTTC.

This clonotype was seen a handful of times. The chain links TRBV7-2 to TRBJ1-1; D may be TRBD1 (6 bases). CDR1 SGHTA and CDR2 FQGNSA come from the germline V gene. The length of the CDR3 is 15 residues. Trimming stripped 0 bases from V and 3 bases from J, with 11 bases between. The CDR3 sequence: CASSLAQGLDTEAFF. CDR3 DNA: TGTGCCAGCAGCTTAGCGCAGGGGCTGGACACTGAAGCTTTCTTT. The variable domain in full, completed from reference TRBV7-2 and TRBJ1-1, reads GAGVSQSPSNKVTEKGKDVELRCDPISGHTALYWYRQSLGQGLEFLIYFQGNSAPDKSGLPSDRFSAERTGGSVSTLTIQRTQQEDSAVYLCASSLAQGLDTEAFFGQGTRLTVV.

In its sample, this clonotype was seen a few times. The chain couples TRBV20-1 to TRBJ2-5, with D unclear. V lost 2 bases and J lost 6, with 10 bases in between. CDR3 size: 12 residues. Looked up from germline, CDR1 is DFQATT and CDR2 is SNEGSKA (reference sequence). The CDR3 loop reads CSARRGTKTQYF. As DNA, the CDR3 is TGCAGTGCTAGACGTGGCACGAAGACCCAGTACTTC.

Notes on this clonotype: A read error may be the cause here, since a much bigger clone is one base away. The chain couples TRBV11-2 to TRBJ2-5, with D uncertain. Per the germline V gene, CDR1 is SGHAT and CDR2 is FQNNGV. The CDR3 has 11 residues. The DNA for the CDR3 is TGTGTCAGCAGCGCCCTGGAGACCCAGTACTTC. Encoded protein: CVSSALETQYF.

This clonotype was seen a handful of times. The J gene is TRBJ1-2, the V gene TRBV5-1, with 9 bases identical to TRBD1. After removal of 3 bases from V and 7 bases from J, the junction contained 10 bases not matched to a gene. CDR1 SGHRS and CDR2 YFSETQ come from the germline V gene. This CDR3 has 15 residues. This chain's CDR3 is CASSYTSGQGSGYTF. As DNA, the CDR3 is TGCGCCAGCAGCTATACCTCCGGACAGGGGAGTGGCTACACCTTC.

The chain uses TRBV10-3 and TRBJ1-6, with 7 bases fitting TRBD1. CDR1 and CDR2 (germline): ENHRY, SYGVKD. The CDR3 loop spans 13 amino acids. V gave up 10 bases and J gave up 8 bases; unmatched junction bases: 8. The CDR3 loop is CASRGDGDSPLHF. In nucleotides, the CDR3 is TGTGCCAGCAGGGGGGATGGTGATTCACCCCTCCACTTT.

This clonotype appeared a few times. This CDR3 reads CASSFRDVNTEAFF. Written as DNA, the CDR3 is TGCGCCAGCAGCTTTCGGGATGTAAATACCGAAGCTTTCTTT. V and J are TRBV5-1 and TRBJ1-1; D is unclear. Between the trimmed V and J ends, which lost 2 bases and 8 bases, there was a span of 16 bases. Germline lookup yields CDR1 SGHRS and CDR2 YFSETQ. This CDR3 is 14 amino acids long.

This clonotype showed up many times. This chain uses TRBV6-1 with TRBJ2-3; D call uncertain. This CDR3 contains 15 residues. Germline lookup yields CDR1 MNHNS and CDR2 SASEGT. Trimming took off 6 bases at V and 2 bases at J, with 15 bases between the two ends. The CDR3 is CASRLSGSLTDTQYF. The CDR3 DNA reads as TGTGCCAGCAGACTCTCGGGCAGCCTCACAGATACGCAGTATTTT.

This clonotype was found many times. V is TRBV13 and J is TRBJ2-1, with D maybe TRBD2 (5 bases). V was trimmed by 2 bases and J by 8 bases, leaving 25 bases between them. Germline loops: CDR1 PRHDT, CDR2 FYEKMQ (reference sequence). This CDR3 has 18 residues. CDR3 amino acids: CASSLYPPRAPGPDEQFF. The CDR3 bases are TGTGCCAGCAGCTTATACCCCCCGCGGGCCCCCGGCCCCGATGAGCAGTTCTTC.

Only a few counts were recorded for this clonotype. This sequence joins TRBV6-2 or TRBV6-3 and TRBJ1-3, with D uncertain. Germline lookup yields CDR1 MNHEY and CDR2 SVGEGT. This CDR3 has 16 amino acids. V was clipped by 6 bases and J by 3 bases, with 18 bases between them. The CDR3 sequence is CASRAEGSLYGNTIYF. CDR3 coding DNA: TGTGCCAGCAGAGCGGAGGGAAGTTTGTATGGAAACACCATATATTTT.

The chain combines TRBV4-2 with TRBJ1-6; TRBD1 matches at 9 bases. Germline V CDR1 and CDR2: LGHNA, YNFKEQ. This CDR3 has 16 residues. V lost 2 bases and J lost 8; bases outside the gene matches: 7. The CDR3 coding sequence is TGTGCCAGCAGCCAAAACAGGGGGCGGGCGGATTCACCCCTCCACTTT. This sequence encodes CASSQNRGRADSPLHF.